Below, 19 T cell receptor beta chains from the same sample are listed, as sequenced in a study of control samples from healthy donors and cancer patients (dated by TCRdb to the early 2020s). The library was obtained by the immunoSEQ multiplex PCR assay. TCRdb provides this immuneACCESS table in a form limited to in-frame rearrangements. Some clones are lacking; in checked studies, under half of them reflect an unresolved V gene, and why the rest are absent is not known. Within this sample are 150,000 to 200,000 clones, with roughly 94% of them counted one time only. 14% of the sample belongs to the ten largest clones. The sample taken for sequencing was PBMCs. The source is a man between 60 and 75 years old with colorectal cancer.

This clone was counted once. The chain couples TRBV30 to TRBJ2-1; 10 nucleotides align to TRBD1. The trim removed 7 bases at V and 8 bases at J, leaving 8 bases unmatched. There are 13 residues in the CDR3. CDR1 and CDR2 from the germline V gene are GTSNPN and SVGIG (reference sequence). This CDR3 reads CASSRDRGDEQFF. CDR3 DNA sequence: TGTGCCTCCTCCCGGGACAGGGGTGATGAGCAGTTCTTC.

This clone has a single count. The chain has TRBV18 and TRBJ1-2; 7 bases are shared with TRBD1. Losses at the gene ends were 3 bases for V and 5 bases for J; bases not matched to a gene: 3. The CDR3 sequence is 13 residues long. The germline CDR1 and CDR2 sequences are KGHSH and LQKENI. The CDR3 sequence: CASSPGTAYGYTF. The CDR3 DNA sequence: TGTGCCAGCTCACCGGGGACAGCGTATGGCTACACCTTC.

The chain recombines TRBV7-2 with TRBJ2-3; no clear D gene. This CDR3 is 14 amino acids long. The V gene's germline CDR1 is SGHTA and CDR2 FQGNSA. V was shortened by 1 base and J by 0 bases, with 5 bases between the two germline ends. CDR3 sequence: CASSLGSSTDTQYF. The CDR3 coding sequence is TGTGCCAGCAGCTTAGGGTCTAGCACAGATACGCAGTATTTT.

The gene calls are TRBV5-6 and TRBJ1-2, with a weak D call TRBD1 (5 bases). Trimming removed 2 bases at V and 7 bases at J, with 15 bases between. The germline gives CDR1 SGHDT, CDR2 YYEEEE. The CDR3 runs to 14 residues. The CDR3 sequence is CASSFDSAKGGYTF. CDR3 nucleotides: TGTGCCAGCAGCTTCGACAGCGCTAAGGGTGGCTACACCTTC.

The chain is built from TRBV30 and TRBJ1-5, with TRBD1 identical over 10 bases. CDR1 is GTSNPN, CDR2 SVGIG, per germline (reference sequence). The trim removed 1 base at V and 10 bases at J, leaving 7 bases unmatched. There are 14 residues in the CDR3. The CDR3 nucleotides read TGTGCCTGGAGTGAGGGACAGGGGTGGGCCCCCCAGCATTTT. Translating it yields CAWSEGQGWAPQHF.

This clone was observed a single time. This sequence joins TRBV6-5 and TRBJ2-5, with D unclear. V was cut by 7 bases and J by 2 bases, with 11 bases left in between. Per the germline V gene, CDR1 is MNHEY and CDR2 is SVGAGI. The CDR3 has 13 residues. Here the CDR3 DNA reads TGTGCCAGCATGCGATCTTATCAAGAGACCCAGTACTTC. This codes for CASMRSYQETQYF.

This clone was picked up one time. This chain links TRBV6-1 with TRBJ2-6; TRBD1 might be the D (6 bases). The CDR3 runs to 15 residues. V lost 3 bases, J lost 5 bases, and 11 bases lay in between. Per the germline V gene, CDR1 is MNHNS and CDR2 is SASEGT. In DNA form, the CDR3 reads TGTGCCAGCAGTGACGACAGGCTAAGGGCCAACGTCCTGACTTTC. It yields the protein CASSDDRLRANVLTF.

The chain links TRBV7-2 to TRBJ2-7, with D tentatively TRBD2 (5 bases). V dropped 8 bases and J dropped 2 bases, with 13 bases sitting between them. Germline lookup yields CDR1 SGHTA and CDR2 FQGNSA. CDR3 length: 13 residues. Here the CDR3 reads CASALPGAYEQYF. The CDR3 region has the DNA TGTGCCAGCGCGTTGCCCGGGGCCTACGAGCAGTACTTC.

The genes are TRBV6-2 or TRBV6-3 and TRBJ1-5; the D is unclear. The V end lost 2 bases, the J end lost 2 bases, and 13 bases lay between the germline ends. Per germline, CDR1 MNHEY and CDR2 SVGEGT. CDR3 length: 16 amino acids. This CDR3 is CASSYEPQTGNQPQHF. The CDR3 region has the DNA TGTGCCAGCAGTTACGAACCCCAGACGGGCAATCAGCCCCAGCATTTT.

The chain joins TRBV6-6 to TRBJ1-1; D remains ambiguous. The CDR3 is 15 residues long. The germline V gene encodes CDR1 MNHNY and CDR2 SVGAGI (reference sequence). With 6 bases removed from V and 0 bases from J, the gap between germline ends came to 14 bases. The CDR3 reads CASRSPKGLNTEAFF. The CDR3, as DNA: TGTGCCAGCAGGAGCCCGAAAGGACTGAACACTGAAGCTTTCTTT.

The DNA for the CDR3 is TGTGCCAGCAGTTTTAGAGGGGAGACCCAGTACTTC. Protein product: CASSFRGETQYF. The chain employs TRBV7-2 and TRBJ2-5, with a weak D call TRBD2 (5 bases). Per the germline V gene, CDR1 is SGHTA and CDR2 is FQGNSA. V shed 6 bases and J shed 5 bases, with 10 bases lying between them. The length of the CDR3 is 12 residues.

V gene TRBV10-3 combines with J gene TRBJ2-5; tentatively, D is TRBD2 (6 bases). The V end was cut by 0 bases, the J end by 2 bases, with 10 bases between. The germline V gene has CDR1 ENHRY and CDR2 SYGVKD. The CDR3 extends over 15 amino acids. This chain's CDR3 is CAISESGRQQETQYF. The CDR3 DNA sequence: TGTGCCATCAGTGAGTCGGGGAGGCAACAAGAGACCCAGTACTTC.

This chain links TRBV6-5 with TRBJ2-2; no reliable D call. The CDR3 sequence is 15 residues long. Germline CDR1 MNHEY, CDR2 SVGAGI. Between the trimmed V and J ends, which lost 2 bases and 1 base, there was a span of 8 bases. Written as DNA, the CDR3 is TGTGCCAGCAGTTACGCGACATTGAACACCGGGGAGCTGTTTTTT. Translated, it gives CASSYATLNTGELFF.

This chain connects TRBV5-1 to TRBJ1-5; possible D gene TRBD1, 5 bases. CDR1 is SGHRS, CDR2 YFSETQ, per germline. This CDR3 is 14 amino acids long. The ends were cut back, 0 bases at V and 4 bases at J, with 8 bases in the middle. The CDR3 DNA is TGCGCCAGCAGCTTGGATAGGGGAAATCAGCCCCAGCATTTT. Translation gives CASSLDRGNQPQHF.

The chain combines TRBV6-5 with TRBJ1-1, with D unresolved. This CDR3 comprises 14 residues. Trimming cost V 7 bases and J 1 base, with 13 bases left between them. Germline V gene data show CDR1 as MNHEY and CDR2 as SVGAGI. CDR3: CASTRLGANTEAFF. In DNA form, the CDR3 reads TGTGCCAGCACCCGTCTAGGAGCGAACACTGAAGCTTTCTTT.

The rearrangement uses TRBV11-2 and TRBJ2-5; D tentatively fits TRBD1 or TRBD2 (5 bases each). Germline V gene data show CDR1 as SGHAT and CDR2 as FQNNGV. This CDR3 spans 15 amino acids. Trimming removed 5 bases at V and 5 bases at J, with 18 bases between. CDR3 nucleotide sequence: TGTGCCAGCAGCAGCTCCGAGGGGATTAGGGAGACCCAGTACTTC. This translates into CASSSSEGIRETQYF. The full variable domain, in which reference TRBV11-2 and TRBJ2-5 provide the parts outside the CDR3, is EAGVAQSPRYKIIEKRQSVAFWCNPISGHATLYWYQQILGQGPKLLIQFQNNGVVDDSQLPKDRFSAERLKGVDSTLKIQPAKLEDSAVYLCASSSSEGIRETQYFGPGTRLLVL.

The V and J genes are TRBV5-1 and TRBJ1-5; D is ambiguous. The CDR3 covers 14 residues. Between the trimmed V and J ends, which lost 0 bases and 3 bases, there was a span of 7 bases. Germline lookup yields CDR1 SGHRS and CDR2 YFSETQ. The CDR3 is CASSLVGVNQPQHF. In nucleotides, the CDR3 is TGCGCCAGCAGCTTGGTTGGGGTCAATCAGCCCCAGCATTTT. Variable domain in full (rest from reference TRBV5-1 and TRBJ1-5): KAGVTQTPRYLIKTRGQQVTLSCSPISGHRSVSWYQQTPGQGLQFLFEYFSETQRNKGNFPGRFSGRQFSNSRSEMNVSTLELGDSALYLCASSLVGVNQPQHFGDGTRLSIL.

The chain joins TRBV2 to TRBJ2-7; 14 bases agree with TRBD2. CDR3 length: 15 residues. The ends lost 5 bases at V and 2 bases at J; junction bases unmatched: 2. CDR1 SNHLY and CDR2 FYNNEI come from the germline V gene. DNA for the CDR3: TGTGCCAGCAGTAGGGGACTAGCGGGGGCCTACGAGCAGTACTTC. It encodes CASSRGLAGAYEQYF. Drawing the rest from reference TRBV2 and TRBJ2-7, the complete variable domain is EPEVTQTPSHQVTQMGQEVILRCVPISNHLYFYWYRQILGQKVEFLVSFYNNEISEKSEIFDDQFSVERPDGSNFTLKIRSTKLEDSAMYFCASSRGLAGAYEQYFGPGTRLTVT.

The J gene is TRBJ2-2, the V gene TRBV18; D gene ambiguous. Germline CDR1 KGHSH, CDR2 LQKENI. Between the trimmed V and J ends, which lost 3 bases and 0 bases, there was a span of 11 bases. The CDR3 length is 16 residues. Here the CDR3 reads CASSPTDPANTGELFF. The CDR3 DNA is TGTGCCAGCTCACCTACTGACCCCGCGAACACCGGGGAGCTGTTTTTT.